Here is one T cell receptor beta chain with its context. The record originates from a study of early T cells in non-severe SARS-CoV-2 infection. TCRdb re-derived calls from the 5' RACE reads in MiXCR, one entry per CDR3 protein. Among around 82,000 distinct CDR3 sequences listed, 9.5% to 15% were seen once. The source of this sequence is an adult who was a healthcare worker with PCR-confirmed SARS-CoV-2 infection or an uninfected control (not recorded which). The sequenced material came from whole blood.

The CDR3 DNA is TGTGCCAGCAGCCGCTATGTGGGAACCAACGAGCAGTACTTC. This sequence encodes CASSRYVGTNEQYF. The chain employs TRBV5-6 and TRBJ2-7; D not certain. This CDR3 is 14 amino acids long. V was trimmed by 4 bases and J by 5 bases, leaving 16 bases between them. Germline CDR1 reads SGHDT; CDR2 reads YYEEEE.